Each of the 32 T cell receptor beta chains below was sequenced from the same sample in a study of cytomegalovirus exposure and HLA in healthy donors. Repertoires were generated with immunoSEQ multiplex PCR, while TCRdb's copy carries only in-frame clones and drops some. In the table there are some 170,000 clones, roughly 86% of which are singletons. Material: PBMCs. The receptors were sampled from a man aged 18 to 29 in good health and CMV-seropositive.

The V and J genes are TRBV28 and TRBJ1-5, with a tentative D call TRBD1 (5 bases). The CDR3 loop spans 15 amino acids. The germline CDR1 and CDR2 sequences are MDHEN and SYDVKM. The V and J ends lost 6 bases and 0 bases respectively, with 12 bases between them. The CDR3 DNA follows: TGTGCCAGCAGCTTGGGGGGGAATAGCAATCAGCCCCAGCATTTT. Residues: CASSLGGNSNQPQHF.

The sample holds a few counts of this clone. The chain recombines TRBV7-9 with TRBJ1-5; 10 bases line up with TRBD1. CDR3 length equals 14 residues. Unmatched junction bases numbered 5, after V lost 5 bases and J lost 7 bases. CDR1 is SEHNR, CDR2 FQNEAQ, per germline (reference sequence). This chain's CDR3 is CASSRTGGEQPQHF. CDR3 DNA: TGTGCCAGCAGCAGGACAGGGGGTGAACAGCCCCAGCATTTT. Full variable domain (remainder filled in from reference TRBV7-9 and TRBJ1-5): DTGVSQNPRHKITKRGQNVTFRCDPISEHNRLYWYRQTLGQGPEFLTYFQNEAQLEKSRLLSDRFSAERPKGSFSTLEIQRTEQGDSAMYLCASSRTGGEQPQHFGDGTRLSIL.

The gene calls are TRBV5-1 and TRBJ2-3, with TRBD2 matching over 11 bases. Germline CDR1 reads SGHRS; CDR2 reads YFSETQ. CDR3 length: 17 amino acids. The trim removed 4 bases at V and 2 bases at J, leaving 9 bases unmatched. The DNA of the CDR3 is TGCGCCAGCAGCGGATCAACTAGCGGGAGACCCACAGATACGCAGTATTTT. Encoded protein: CASSGSTSGRPTDTQYF. The whole variable domain, remainder taken from reference TRBV5-1 and TRBJ2-3, is KAGVTQTPRYLIKTRGQQVTLSCSPISGHRSVSWYQQTPGQGLQFLFEYFSETQRNKGNFPGRFSGRQFSNSRSEMNVSTLELGDSALYLCASSGSTSGRPTDTQYFGPGTRLTVL.

This clone occurred many times. The chain has TRBV6-4 and TRBJ2-3, with 12 bases lining up with TRBD2. V dropped 2 bases and J dropped 2; count of bases not matched to a gene: 2. Germline V CDR1 and CDR2: MRHNA, SNTAGT. This CDR3 is 16 amino acids long. CDR3 in DNA: TGTGCCAGCAGTGACCTAGCGGGAGGGTCCACAGATACGCAGTATTTT. Translation gives CASSDLAGGSTDTQYF.

As concerns this clone: A much larger clone sits a single nucleotide away, making a read error possible. Other nucleotide sequences from this sample produce the same CDR3. The chain carries TRBV4-2 and TRBJ2-1, with a possible D match to TRBD2 (6 bases). CDR1 LGHNA and CDR2 YNFKEQ come from the germline V gene. The CDR3 is 15 residues long. The CDR3: CASSQLGEAYNEQFF. CDR3 in DNA: TGTGCCAGCAGCCAACTGGGGGAGGCCTACAATGAGCAATTCTTC.

The V and J genes are TRBV29-1 and TRBJ1-1, with a possible D match to TRBD1 (5 bases). Trimming took off 0 bases at V and 7 bases at J, with 12 bases between the two ends. This CDR3 has 13 amino acids. Germline lookup yields CDR1 SQVTM and CDR2 ANQGSEA. The CDR3 spells CSVEEGVAVEAFF. The CDR3 coding sequence is TGCAGCGTTGAAGAGGGGGTAGCGGTTGAAGCTTTCTTT.

The chain is built from TRBV11-3 and TRBJ1-1; D remains unclear. V lost 3 bases and J lost 5, with 10 bases in between. Germline lookup yields CDR1 SGHNT and CDR2 YENEEA. The CDR3 has 13 amino acids. The CDR3 DNA reads as TGTGCCAGCAGCTTGGGGAGGATGACTGAAGCTTTCTTT. Amino acid sequence: CASSLGRMTEAFF.

The chain's CDR3 is CASSRDSLGRDEQYF. The CDR3 DNA reads TGTGCCAGCAGCCGAGACTCCCTAGGGAGGGACGAGCAGTACTTC. This sequence joins TRBV6-5 and TRBJ2-7; the match to TRBD2 covers 7 bases. With V trimmed by 6 bases and J by 5 bases, 13 bases remained unmatched. From germline, CDR1 is MNHEY and CDR2 SVGAGI. The CDR3 covers 15 residues.

A single count supports this clone. V is TRBV5-4 and J is TRBJ1-3; D may be TRBD1 (6 bases). V was pared by 3 bases and J by 0 bases, with 13 bases between. Germline V CDR1 and CDR2: SGHNT, YYREEE (reference sequence). The CDR3 spans 16 residues. CDR3 DNA sequence: TGTGCCAGCAGCTGGGGAACAGGGAGCTCTGGAAACACCATATATTTT. Translation: CASSWGTGSSGNTIYF.

This rearrangement joins TRBV6-5 to TRBJ1-2; D is unclear. The CDR3 has 14 amino acids. The germline V gene has CDR1 MNHEY and CDR2 SVGAGI. Trimming shortened V by 2 bases and J by 2 bases, and 9 bases separated the two germline ends. Written as DNA, the CDR3 is TGTGCCAGCAGTTACGTCAGTGGCAACTATGGCTACACCTTC. Translating it yields CASSYVSGNYGYTF.

This clone was seen a handful of times. The V call is TRBV7-9, the J call TRBJ1-5, with D unresolved. With 3 bases removed from V and 7 bases from J, the gap between germline ends came to 16 bases. Germline values: CDR1 SEHNR, CDR2 FQNEAQ (reference sequence). The CDR3 covers 15 residues. As DNA, the CDR3 is TGTGCCAGCAGCTTTACTGGCCCGGGTTTGCAGCCCCAGCATTTT. This codes for CASSFTGPGLQPQHF.

The chain employs TRBV6-5 and TRBJ1-5; D call uncertain. CDR3 length: 13 residues. Per the germline V gene, CDR1 is MNHEY and CDR2 is SVGAGI. Trimming removed 5 bases from V and 2 bases from J, with 7 bases in between. The CDR3 DNA sequence: TGTGCCAGCAGTACTACGGGCAATCAGCCCCAGCATTTT. The encoded protein is CASSTTGNQPQHF.

This clone was observed once. V usage is TRBV5-1 and J usage is TRBJ2-2; 7 nucleotides agree with TRBD2. CDR1 is SGHRS and CDR2 is YFSETQ in the germline V gene. CDR3 length: 15 residues. With 3 bases clipped from V and 2 bases from J, the junction kept 4 bases outside the gene matches. As DNA, the CDR3 is TGCGCCAGCAGCTCCGGGACTACAAACACCGGGGAGCTGTTTTTT. It is translated as CASSSGTTNTGELFF.

The table lists this clone with many counts. The genes are TRBV27 and TRBJ2-7; 8 nucleotides match TRBD1. This CDR3 has 16 amino acids. V lost 0 bases, J lost 7 bases, and 11 bases stayed unmatched. CDR1 MNHEY and CDR2 SMNVEV come from the germline V gene (reference sequence). CDR3 coding DNA: TGTGCCAGCAGTTTATCCCCACAGGGGGTACATGGGGAGCAGTACTTC. Translated, it gives CASSLSPQGVHGEQYF.

V usage is TRBV6-5 and J usage is TRBJ2-1; 7 bases agree with TRBD2. There are 15 residues in the CDR3. V shed 2 bases and J 2 bases; nucleotides not matched to a gene: 3. CDR1 MNHEY and CDR2 SVGAGI come from the germline V gene. CDR3 in amino acids: CASSYTAGPYNEQFF. The CDR3 nucleotides read TGTGCCAGCAGTTACACAGCGGGACCCTACAATGAGCAGTTCTTC.

The rearrangement links TRBV7-2 to TRBJ2-1; maybe TRBD1 (6 bases). The germline V gene encodes CDR1 SGHTA and CDR2 FQGNSA. This CDR3 has 13 residues. V lost 11 bases, J lost 7 bases, and 18 bases lay in between. For the CDR3, the DNA is TGTGCCGGGACGCAGGGGAACGGGAATGAGCAGTTCTTC. This codes for CAGTQGNGNEQFF.

The chain couples TRBV7-2 to TRBJ1-3; 8 nucleotides align to TRBD1. CDR1 and CDR2 from the germline V gene are SGHTA and FQGNSA. V lost 5 bases and J lost 9; bases outside the gene matches: 6. CDR3 length: 13 amino acids. The CDR3 loop reads CASSQDRVGTIYF. The CDR3 DNA reads as TGTGCCAGCAGCCAGGACAGGGTAGGCACCATATATTTT. Drawing the rest from reference TRBV7-2 and TRBJ1-3, the complete variable domain is GAGVSQSPSNKVTEKGKDVELRCDPISGHTALYWYRQSLGQGLEFLIYFQGNSAPDKSGLPSDRFSAERTGGSVSTLTIQRTQQEDSAVYLCASSQDRVGTIYFGEGSWLTVV.

J is TRBJ2-2 and V is TRBV5-4; D might be TRBD2 (7 bases). Germline V gene lookup returns CDR1 SGHNT and CDR2 YYREEE (reference sequence). V lost 4 bases to trimming and J lost 7 bases, with 17 bases between them. The CDR3 runs 15 residues. CDR3 nucleotide sequence: TGTGCCAGCAGCGCTGGTAAGGGGGGGGGCGGGGAGCTGTTTTTT. As protein: CASSAGKGGGGELFF.

This rearrangement joins TRBV18 to TRBJ1-4; no firm D call. The CDR3 totals 12 residues. Germline loops: CDR1 KGHSH, CDR2 LQKENI. Trimming pared 3 bases from V and 9 bases from J, leaving 8 bases between. In DNA, the CDR3 is TGTGCCAGCTCACCCGAGGCACAAAAACTGTTTTTT. Its protein is CASSPEAQKLFF.

The V and J genes are TRBV28 and TRBJ2-7; no clear D gene. This CDR3 contains 14 residues. Germline V CDR1 and CDR2: MDHEN, SYDVKM. Trimming pared 4 bases from V and 4 bases from J, leaving 14 bases between. In DNA form, the CDR3 reads TGTGCCAGCAGTTCCCCCCTTTCTAGGTACGAGCAGTACTTC. This translates into CASSSPLSRYEQYF.

This chain links TRBV7-8 with TRBJ2-7; 7 bases fit TRBD1. The CDR3 sequence is 14 residues long. V shed 10 bases and J 6 bases; nucleotides not matched to a gene: 15. The germline V gene encodes CDR1 SGHVS and CDR2 FQNEAQ. In DNA, the CDR3 is TGTGCCACCGATAGTCCGACAGGGCACGTCGAGCAGTACTTC. Its protein product is CATDSPTGHVEQYF.

Points on this clone: Other DNA sequences in this sample translate to the same CDR3. The CDR3 DNA follows: TGTGCCAGCTCCCGTGGGGAGGACGAAAAACTGTTTTTT. This translates into CASSRGEDEKLFF. The rearrangement links TRBV18 to TRBJ1-4; D uncertain. This CDR3 comprises 13 residues. The germline V and J ends were trimmed by 6 bases and 8 bases, with 13 bases remaining between them. Germline V CDR1 and CDR2: KGHSH, LQKENI.

DNA for the CDR3: TGTGCCAGCAGTCCTTTATGGACAGAAGGAGGCACAGATACGCAGTATTTT. Translation gives CASSPLWTEGGTDTQYF. V and J are TRBV28 and TRBJ2-3; possibly TRBD1 for D (6 bases). Germline V gives CDR1 MDHEN, CDR2 SYDVKM. The germline V and J ends were trimmed by 5 bases and 1 base, with 19 bases remaining between them. This CDR3 contains 17 residues.

The chain recombines TRBV27 with TRBJ1-2; 7 nucleotides agree with TRBD1. The germline V gene encodes CDR1 MNHEY and CDR2 SMNVEV (reference sequence). CDR3 length equals 14 residues. The ends lost 6 bases at V and 8 bases at J; junction bases unmatched: 12. The CDR3 DNA sequence: TGTGCCAGCAGCCCAGGGAGCAGGGGGTTCGGCTACACCTTC. Translated: CASSPGSRGFGYTF.

J is TRBJ2-1 and V is TRBV4-1; 9 bases align to TRBD2. There are 16 residues in the CDR3. J was trimmed by 8 bases and V by 4 bases; bases with no gene match: 12. CDR1 and CDR2 (germline): MGHRA, YSYEKL. The CDR3 DNA reads as TGCGCCAGCAGCCCGACCGCGGGGGGGCCTAAGCATGAGCAGTTCTTC. Residues: CASSPTAGGPKHEQFF.

The J gene is TRBJ1-1, the V gene TRBV7-6, with D uncertain. The V end was cut by 3 bases, the J end by 0 bases, with 5 bases between. The V gene's germline CDR1 is SGHVS and CDR2 FNYEAQ. CDR3 length: 13 residues. This CDR3 is CASSFTMNTEAFF. DNA of the CDR3: TGTGCCAGCAGCTTTACAATGAACACTGAAGCTTTCTTT.

This sequence joins TRBV5-1 and TRBJ2-7, with D possibly TRBD2 on 7 matching bases. Trimming stripped 1 base from V and 5 bases from J, with 13 bases between. This CDR3 contains 14 residues. The germline gives CDR1 SGHRS, CDR2 YFSETQ. The CDR3 DNA sequence: TGCGCCAGCAGCTTGAGGCCGGGGGGCGACGAGCAGTACTTC. Its translation: CASSLRPGGDEQYF. The full variable domain, in which reference TRBV5-1 and TRBJ2-7 provide the parts outside the CDR3, is KAGVTQTPRYLIKTRGQQVTLSCSPISGHRSVSWYQQTPGQGLQFLFEYFSETQRNKGNFPGRFSGRQFSNSRSEMNVSTLELGDSALYLCASSLRPGGDEQYFGPGTRLTVT.

In DNA form, the CDR3 reads TGTGCCAGCAGCTTGGGACAGTACACAGATACGCAGTATTTT. Translated: CASSLGQYTDTQYF. V and J are TRBV7-2 and TRBJ2-3; 7 bases are a match to TRBD1. CDR3 size: 14 residues. V trimming: 3 bases; J trimming: 2 bases; junction bases outside the gene matches: 2. Germline CDR1 reads SGHTA; CDR2 reads FQGNSA.

This clone was seen a single time. This chain connects TRBV15 to TRBJ1-4; D remains unclear. V gave up 0 bases and J gave up 8 bases, with 13 bases separating them. Germline values: CDR1 LNHNV, CDR2 YYDKDF (reference sequence). CDR3 size: 15 residues. The CDR3 DNA follows: TGTGCCACCAGCAGAGATCCCCAAGGAGGCGAAAAACTGTTTTTT. Translation: CATSRDPQGGEKLFF.

The V call is TRBV15, the J call TRBJ2-5; TRBD2 matches 10 bases. Germline V gives CDR1 LNHNV, CDR2 YYDKDF (reference sequence). Trimming cost V 5 bases and J 5 bases; bases outside gene matches: 5. The CDR3 sequence is 14 residues long. The CDR3 nucleotides read TGTGCCACCAGCTCAGCGGGGGGGTGGGAGACCCAGTACTTC. Translation: CATSSAGGWETQYF.

V usage is TRBV4-2 and J usage is TRBJ2-1, with 14 bases aligning to TRBD2. J gave up 7 bases and V 1 base, and 3 bases lay outside the gene matches. The CDR3 length is 16 residues. Germline CDR1 is LGHNA and CDR2 is YNFKEQ. The CDR3 region has the DNA TGTGCCAGCAGCCAAGCGTGGACTAGCGGGGGGAATGAGCAGTTCTTC. It is translated as CASSQAWTSGGNEQFF.

This chain links TRBV27 with TRBJ1-6; possibly TRBD1 for D (5 bases). The CDR3 is 14 residues long. V lost 0 bases to trimming and J lost 7 bases, with 7 bases between them. CDR1 is MNHEY, CDR2 SMNVEV, per germline (reference sequence). CDR3 nucleotide sequence: TGTGCCAGCAGTTTATCAGGGGTCAATTCACCCCTCCACTTT. Protein sequence: CASSLSGVNSPLHF.